The 14 T cell receptor beta chains below come from one sample, sequenced in a study of blood T cell repertoires in COVID-19. TCRdb keeps only in-frame clones here, not all; method: immunoSEQ multiplex PCR. Of 130,000 to 150,000 clones listed, over 75% are singletons. The source material was peripheral blood. Receptors originate from a woman between 55 and 75 years old with active COVID-19.

This sequence joins TRBV5-8 and TRBJ1-6, with D hard to call. Trimming left V 1 base short and J 5 bases short, with 19 bases between. This CDR3 has 18 amino acids. CDR1 and CDR2 (germline): SGHTS, YDEGEE. The CDR3 sequence: CASSLSATERYNNSPLHF. DNA for the CDR3: TGTGCCAGCAGCTTGTCCGCCACAGAACGCTACAATAATTCACCCCTCCACTTT.

The rearrangement joins TRBV27 to TRBJ2-1; 11 nucleotides line up with TRBD1. The ends lost 2 bases at V and 6 bases at J; junction bases unmatched: 0. CDR1 is MNHEY and CDR2 is SMNVEV in the germline V gene (reference sequence). There are 14 residues in the CDR3. The CDR3 loop is CASSLGTGGNEQFF. The CDR3 DNA reads as TGTGCCAGCAGTTTAGGGACAGGGGGCAATGAGCAGTTCTTC.

This rearrangement joins TRBV14 to TRBJ1-2; tentative D call: TRBD1 (5 bases). V was clipped by 0 bases and J by 6 bases, with 20 bases between them. This CDR3 has 17 residues. Germline loops: CDR1 SGHDN, CDR2 FVKESK. The CDR3 sequence is CASSQDRRGEGLDGYTF. In DNA form, the CDR3 reads TGTGCCAGCAGCCAAGATCGGAGGGGCGAAGGGTTGGATGGCTACACCTTC.

The V call is TRBV27, the J call TRBJ2-5; possibly TRBD1 for D (6 bases). The CDR3 is made up of 14 amino acids. The germline V gene has CDR1 MNHEY and CDR2 SMNVEV (reference sequence). The ends were cut back, 5 bases at V and 10 bases at J, with 20 bases in the middle. The CDR3 DNA sequence: TGTGCCAGCAGTCCCCTTTACGGACCAGGGGACCAGTACTTC. Residues: CASSPLYGPGDQYF.

This clone was seen only once. The chain combines TRBV19 with TRBJ1-1, with a possible D match to TRBD1 (6 bases). CDR1 and CDR2 (germline): LNHDA, SQIVND (reference sequence). This CDR3 has 14 residues. V was clipped by 4 bases and J by 3 bases, with 12 bases between them. The CDR3 spells CASSKQGGDTEAFF. The DNA for the CDR3 is TGTGCCAGTAGTAAACAGGGAGGGGACACTGAAGCTTTCTTT.

The J gene is TRBJ2-7, the V gene TRBV11-1; a possible D gene is TRBD1 (7 bases). Deletions cut 4 bases from V and 2 bases from J, with 18 bases between. Germline V CDR1 and CDR2: SGHAT, FQDESV (reference sequence). This CDR3 is 16 amino acids long. CDR3 DNA: TGTGCCAGCAGCTATGTGACAGGGAGGACTACCTACGAGCAGTACTTC. It translates to CASSYVTGRTTYEQYF.

The genes are TRBV28 and TRBJ1-1, with 10 bases aligning to TRBD1. Germline CDR1 and CDR2: MDHEN and SYDVKM. J gave up 4 bases and V 5 bases, and 10 bases lay outside the gene matches. The CDR3 contains 16 residues. This chain's CDR3 is CASSPGTGDFRTEAFF. CDR3 DNA sequence: TGTGCCAGCAGTCCCGGGACAGGGGATTTTCGCACTGAAGCTTTCTTT.

The rearrangement joins TRBV6-2 or TRBV6-3 to TRBJ2-1; 14 bases fit TRBD2. The CDR3 has 19 residues. The germline CDR1 and CDR2 sequences are MNHEY and SVGEGT. Trimming removed 1 base from V and 1 base from J; junction bases left unmatched: 6. The CDR3 sequence is CASSYLGTSGSRSYNEQFF. In nucleotides, the CDR3 is TGTGCCAGCAGTTACTTAGGGACTAGCGGGAGTAGGTCCTACAATGAGCAGTTCTTC.

The V and J genes are TRBV7-3 and TRBJ1-2; 8 nucleotides agree with TRBD1. The J segment lost 3 bases and the V segment lost 5 bases, leaving 2 bases of the junction unmatched. The CDR3 is made up of 13 amino acids. CDR1 and CDR2 from the germline V gene are SGHTA and FQGTGA. CDR3 loop: CASSQTGDYGYTF. Here the CDR3 DNA reads TGTGCCAGCAGCCAGACAGGGGACTATGGCTACACCTTC.

This chain links TRBV30 with TRBJ1-2, with D possibly matching TRBD1 (5 bases). Germline-derived CDR1 and CDR2 are GTSNPN and SVGIG (reference sequence). With 0 bases removed from V and 7 bases from J, the gap between germline ends came to 9 bases. CDR3 length: 12 amino acids. The CDR3 DNA sequence: TGTGCCTGGAGTGTAGCGGGGCCTGGCTACACCTTC. Translating it yields CAWSVAGPGYTF.

The chain recombines TRBV27 with TRBJ2-5; perhaps TRBD1 as D (6 bases). Germline CDR1 is MNHEY and CDR2 is SMNVEV (reference sequence). Trimming left V 4 bases short and J 1 base short, with 7 bases between. The CDR3 spans 13 residues. As DNA, the CDR3 is TGTGCCAGCAGTTCGGACAGCCAAGAGACCCAGTACTTC. Translation gives CASSSDSQETQYF.

The chain couples TRBV5-1 to TRBJ2-7; TRBD2 matches 10 bases. Germline trimming cut 0 bases from V and 2 bases from J; bases unmatched to any gene: 5. Germline assignment: CDR1 SGHRS and CDR2 YFSETQ. The CDR3 extends over 16 amino acids. Written as DNA, the CDR3 is TGCGCCAGCAGCTTGGGCATAGCGGGAGGAACCTACGAGCAGTACTTC. Encoded protein: CASSLGIAGGTYEQYF.

This clone was counted many times. This chain connects TRBV2 to TRBJ2-7; 11 bases line up with TRBD1. This CDR3 spans 13 amino acids. From germline, CDR1 is SNHLY and CDR2 FYNNEI. V lost 6 bases to trimming and J lost 4 bases; unmatched junction nucleotides: 2. The CDR3 spells CASRDRGQYEQYF. CDR3 DNA: TGTGCCAGCAGGGACAGGGGGCAGTACGAGCAGTACTTC.

The V and J genes are TRBV7-2 and TRBJ2-1; 9 bases map to TRBD2. This CDR3 is built from 16 residues. The trim removed 5 bases at V and 5 bases at J, leaving 10 bases unmatched. Germline V gives CDR1 SGHTA, CDR2 FQGNSA. CDR3 protein: CASSVGLASYNNEQFF. The CDR3 DNA reads TGTGCCAGCAGCGTCGGACTAGCGAGTTACAACAATGAGCAGTTCTTC. The variable domain in full, completed from reference TRBV7-2 and TRBJ2-1, reads GAGVSQSPSNKVTEKGKDVELRCDPISGHTALYWYRQSLGQGLEFLIYFQGNSAPDKSGLPSDRFSAERTGGSVSTLTIQRTQQEDSAVYLCASSVGLASYNNEQFFGPGTRLTVL.